The TCR beta chain under discussion was sequenced for a study of post-analysis software for immune sequencing data. Trimming cost V 0 bases and J 8 bases, with 7 bases left between them. The length of the CDR3 is 13 residues. CDR1 KGHDR and CDR2 SFDVKD come from the germline V gene. Presence of unique molecular identifiers characterized the TCR beta cDNA libraries. TCRdb called the PCR reads again in MiXCR, with one record for every CDR3 protein. The sample lists hundreds of thousands of distinct CDR3 sequences, about 27% occurring once. Overall study findings and caveats: Relative to controls, patients had several TRBV segments at higher frequency, with TRBV5-6, TRBV5-1 and TRBV20-1 among these.

As for this clonotype: Its antigen is not known.

The chain employs TRBV24-1 and TRBJ2-1; no clear D gene. This clonotype was sampled from a girl aged 5 to 17 with multiple sclerosis. The specimen was blood. The CDR3 here is CATSDLGSDEQFF. The CDR3 DNA sequence: TGTGCCACCAGTGATTTGGGGTCCGATGAGCAGTTCTTC.